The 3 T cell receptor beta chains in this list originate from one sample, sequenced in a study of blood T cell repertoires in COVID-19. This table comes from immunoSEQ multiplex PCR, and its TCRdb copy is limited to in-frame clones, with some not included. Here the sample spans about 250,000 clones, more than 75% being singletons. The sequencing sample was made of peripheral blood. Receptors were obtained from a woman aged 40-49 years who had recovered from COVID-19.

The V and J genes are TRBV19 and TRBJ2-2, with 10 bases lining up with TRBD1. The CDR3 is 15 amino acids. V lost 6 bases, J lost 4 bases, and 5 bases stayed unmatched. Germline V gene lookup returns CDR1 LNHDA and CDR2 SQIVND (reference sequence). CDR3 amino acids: CASRLRDRGTGELFF. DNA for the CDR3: TGTGCCAGTAGGCTCAGGGACAGGGGCACCGGGGAGCTGTTTTTT.

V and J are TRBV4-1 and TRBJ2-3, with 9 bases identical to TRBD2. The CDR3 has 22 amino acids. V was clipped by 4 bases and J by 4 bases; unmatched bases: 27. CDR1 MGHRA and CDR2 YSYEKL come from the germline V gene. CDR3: CASSPLGGGPTSGPNRPDTQYF. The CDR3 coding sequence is TGCGCCAGCAGCCCCTTGGGGGGGGGCCCGACTAGCGGCCCTAACCGCCCAGATACGCAGTATTTT.

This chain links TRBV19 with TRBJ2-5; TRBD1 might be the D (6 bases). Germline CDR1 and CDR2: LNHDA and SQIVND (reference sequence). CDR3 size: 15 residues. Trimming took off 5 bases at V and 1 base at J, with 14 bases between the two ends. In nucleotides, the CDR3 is TGTGCCAGTAGTCCGACAGGTTGGGCCCAAGAGACCCAGTACTTC. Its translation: CASSPTGWAQETQYF.